The sequence of this T cell receptor (beta chain) was determined in a study of OX40 agonist ivuxolimab in advanced cancers. V lost 5 bases and J lost 1, with 8 bases in between. This CDR3 contains 13 residues. From germline, CDR1 is LNHDA and CDR2 SQIVND (reference sequence). Sequenced by immunoSEQ multiplex PCR; TCRdb stores in-frame clones only, minus some. The table includes some 80,000 clones, about 87% detected once. This sequence joins TRBV19 and TRBJ1-1; D unclear. The receptor's source is an adult with an advanced solid tumor such as melanoma, head and neck, liver or kidney cancer. The source was CD4+ or CD8+ T cells sorted from blood, collected in a trial of the OX40 agonist ivuxolimab. CDR3 DNA sequence: TGTGCCAGTAGTCAGACAAGGAACACTGAAGCTTTCTTT. Its protein product is CASSQTRNTEAFF.